The rows below give T cell receptor beta chains drawn from one sample of a study of blood T cells in healthy people across ages. TCRdb passed the 5' RACE reads through MiXCR, listing each CDR3 protein once. The table has hundreds of thousands of distinct CDR3 sequences, roughly 56% seen once. The material sequenced was blood. The source is a middle-aged man in good health. The CDR3 runs from the conserved cysteine through the conserved F or W. Each record gives: D gene, V gene, clone size, J gene, CDR3 protein, CDR3 DNA. D genes are given only for firm matches. A row's size may be missing; if present it is once, few, many or a size class.

NA	TRBV5-1	once	TRBJ1-2	CASAEGDDGYTF	TGCGCCAGCGCGGAAGGCGACGATGGCTACACCTTC
TRBD2	TRBV27	few	TRBJ2-1	CASRPGLVNAEQFF	TGTGCCAGCAGACCGGGACTAGTAAATGCTGAGCAGTTCTTC
NA	TRBV15	NA	TRBJ1-1	CATSSLATEAFF	TGTGCCACCAGCAGCCTCGCCACTGAAGCTTTCTTT
TRBD2	TRBV29-1	NA	TRBJ2-3	CSVGWGGSTDTQYF	TGCAGCGTTGGGTGGGGGGGTAGCACAGATACGCAGTATTTT
TRBD1	TRBV5-1	NA	TRBJ2-3	CAIGEDRATDTQYF	TGCGCCATCGGGGAAGACAGGGCCACAGATACGCAGTATTTT
NA	TRBV3-1	NA	TRBJ2-5	CASSQMGQETQYF	TGTGCCAGCAGCCAAATGGGGCAAGAGACCCAGTACTTC
NA	TRBV9	NA	TRBJ2-5	CASSVEGVQETQYF	TGTGCCAGCAGCGTAGAGGGAGTACAAGAGACCCAGTACTTC
TRBD1	TRBV7-2	NA	TRBJ2-5	CASSLTITGGKTQYF	TGTGCCAGCAGCCTAACGATCACAGGGGGCAAGACCCAGTACTTC
TRBD1	TRBV2	NA	TRBJ2-1	CASSGIGGPSNEQFF	TGTGCCAGCAGTGGCATAGGGGGCCCCAGCAATGAGCAGTTCTTC
NA	TRBV6-2/TRBV6-3	few	TRBJ2-7	CASVDAVNSYEQYF	TGTGCCAGCGTCGATGCAGTGAACTCCTACGAGCAGTACTTC
NA	TRBV7-9	few	TRBJ1-1	CASSPPAGKSNTEAFF	TGTGCCAGCAGCCCACCAGCAGGGAAATCCAACACTGAAGCTTTCTTT
NA	TRBV6-2/TRBV6-3	NA	TRBJ2-6	CASSTQVGSGVNVLTF	TGTGCCAGCAGTACCCAGGTTGGGTCTGGGGTCAACGTCCTGACTTTC
NA	TRBV5-1	few	TRBJ2-7	CASSLGQKAEQYF	TGCGCCAGCAGCTTGGGACAGAAGGCCGAGCAGTACTTC
NA	TRBV7-3	NA	TRBJ2-5	CASGPAAQETQYF	TGTGCCAGCGGCCCCGCCGCCCAAGAGACCCAGTACTTC
TRBD2	TRBV7-2	NA	TRBJ2-7	CASSPSPSGSYEQYF	TGTGCCAGCAGCCCGTCTCCTAGCGGGAGCTACGAGCAGTACTTC
TRBD1	TRBV24-1	NA	TRBJ2-5	CATSDFQGAAETQYF	TGTGCCACCAGTGATTTTCAGGGGGCCGCAGAGACCCAGTACTTC
NA	TRBV15	few	TRBJ2-1	CATSRDPGRDEQFF	TGTGCCACCAGCAGAGATCCGGGTAGGGATGAGCAGTTCTTC
NA	TRBV2	once	TRBJ2-6	CASSEGGGNSGANVLTF	TGTGCCAGCAGTGAGGGGGGTGGCAACTCTGGGGCCAACGTCCTGACTTTC
NA	TRBV7-3	NA	TRBJ2-3	CASSSIPSTTDTQYF	TGTGCCAGCAGCTCGATCCCGTCTACCACAGATACGCAGTATTTT
NA	TRBV12-3/TRBV12-4	few	TRBJ2-6	CASSSPMGRRRTF	TGTGCCAGCAGTTCCCCGATGGGACGGAGGAGGACTTTC
NA	TRBV28	NA	TRBJ2-7	CASSLSQPGYHEQYF	TGTGCCAGCAGTTTATCACAGCCGGGCTACCACGAGCAGTACTTC
NA	TRBV6-5	NA	TRBJ1-2	CASTPLTASYGYTF	TGTGCCAGCACCCCTCTCACAGCCAGCTATGGCTACACCTTC
TRBD2	TRBV29-1	NA	TRBJ2-1	CSVIDGLDNEQFF	TGCAGCGTTATAGACGGACTAGACAATGAGCAGTTCTTC